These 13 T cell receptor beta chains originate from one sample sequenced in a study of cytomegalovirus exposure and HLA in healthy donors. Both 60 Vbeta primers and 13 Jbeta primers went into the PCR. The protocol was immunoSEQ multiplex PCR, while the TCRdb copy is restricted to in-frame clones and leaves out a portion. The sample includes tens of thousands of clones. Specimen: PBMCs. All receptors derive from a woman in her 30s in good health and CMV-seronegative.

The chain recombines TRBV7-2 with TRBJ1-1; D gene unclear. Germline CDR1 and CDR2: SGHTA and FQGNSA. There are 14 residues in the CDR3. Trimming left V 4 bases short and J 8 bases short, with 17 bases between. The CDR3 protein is CASSSVAGKGEAFF. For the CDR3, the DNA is TGTGCCAGCAGCTCAGTAGCGGGGAAAGGCGAAGCTTTCTTT.

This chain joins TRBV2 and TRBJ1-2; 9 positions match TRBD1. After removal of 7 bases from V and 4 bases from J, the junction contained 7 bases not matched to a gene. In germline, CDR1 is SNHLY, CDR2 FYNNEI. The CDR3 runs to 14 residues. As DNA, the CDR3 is TGTGCCAGCAACCTGGGACAGGGCTCCTATGGCTACACCTTC. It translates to CASNLGQGSYGYTF.

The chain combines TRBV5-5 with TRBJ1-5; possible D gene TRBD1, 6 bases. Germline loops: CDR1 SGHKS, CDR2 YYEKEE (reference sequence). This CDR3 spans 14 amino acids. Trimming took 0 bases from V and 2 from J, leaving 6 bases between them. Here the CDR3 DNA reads TGTGCCAGCAGCTTGGCAGGGGGCAATCAGCCCCAGCATTTT. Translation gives CASSLAGGNQPQHF.

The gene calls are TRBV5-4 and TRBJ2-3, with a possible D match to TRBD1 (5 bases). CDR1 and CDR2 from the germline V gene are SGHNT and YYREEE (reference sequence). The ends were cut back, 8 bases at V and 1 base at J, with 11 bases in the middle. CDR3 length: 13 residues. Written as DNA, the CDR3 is TGTGCCAGTAATTTAGGGGGCACAGATACGCAGTATTTT. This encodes CASNLGGTDTQYF.

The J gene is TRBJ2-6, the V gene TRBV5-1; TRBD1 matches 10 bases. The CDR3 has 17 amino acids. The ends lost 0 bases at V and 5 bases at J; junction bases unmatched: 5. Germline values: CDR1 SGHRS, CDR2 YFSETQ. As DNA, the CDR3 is TGCGCCAGCAGCTTGGAGACAGGGGGCCTAAGGGCCAACGTCCTGACTTTC. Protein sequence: CASSLETGGLRANVLTF.

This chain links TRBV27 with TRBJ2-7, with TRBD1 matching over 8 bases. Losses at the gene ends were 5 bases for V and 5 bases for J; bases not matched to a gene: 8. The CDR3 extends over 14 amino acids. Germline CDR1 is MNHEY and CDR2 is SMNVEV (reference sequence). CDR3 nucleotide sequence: TGTGCCAGCAGTCCCGGACAGGGAATCCACGAGCAGTACTTC. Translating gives CASSPGQGIHEQYF.

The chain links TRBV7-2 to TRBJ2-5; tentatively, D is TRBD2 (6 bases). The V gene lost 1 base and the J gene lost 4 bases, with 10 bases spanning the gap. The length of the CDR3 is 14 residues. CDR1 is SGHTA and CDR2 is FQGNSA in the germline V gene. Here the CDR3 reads CASSLVGGTETQYF. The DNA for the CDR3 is TGTGCCAGCAGCTTAGTGGGGGGAACAGAGACCCAGTACTTC.

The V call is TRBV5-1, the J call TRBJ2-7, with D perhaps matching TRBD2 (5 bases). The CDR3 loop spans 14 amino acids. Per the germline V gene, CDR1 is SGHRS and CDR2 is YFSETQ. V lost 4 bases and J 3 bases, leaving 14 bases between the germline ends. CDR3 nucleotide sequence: TGCGCCAGCAGCCCCACGGGAAGCGGCTACGAGCAGTACTTC. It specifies CASSPTGSGYEQYF.

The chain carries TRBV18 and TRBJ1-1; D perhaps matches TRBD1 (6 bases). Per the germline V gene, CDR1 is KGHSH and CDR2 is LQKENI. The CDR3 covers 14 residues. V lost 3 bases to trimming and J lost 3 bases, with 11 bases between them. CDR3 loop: CASSPISGDTEAFF. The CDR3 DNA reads TGTGCCAGCTCACCCATATCAGGGGACACTGAAGCTTTCTTT.

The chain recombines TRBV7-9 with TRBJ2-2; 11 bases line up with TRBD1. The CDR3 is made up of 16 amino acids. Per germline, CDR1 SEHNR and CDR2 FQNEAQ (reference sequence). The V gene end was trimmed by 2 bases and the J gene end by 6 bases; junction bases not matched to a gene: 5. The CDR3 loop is CASSLTGQGASGELFF. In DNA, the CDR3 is TGTGCCAGCAGCTTAACAGGACAGGGGGCTTCCGGGGAGCTGTTTTTT.

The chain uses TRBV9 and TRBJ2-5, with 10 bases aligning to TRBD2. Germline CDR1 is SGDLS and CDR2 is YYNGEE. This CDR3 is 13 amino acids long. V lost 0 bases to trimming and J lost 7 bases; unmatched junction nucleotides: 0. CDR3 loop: CASSVASGGTQYF. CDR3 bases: TGTGCCAGCAGCGTAGCTAGCGGGGGGACCCAGTACTTC.

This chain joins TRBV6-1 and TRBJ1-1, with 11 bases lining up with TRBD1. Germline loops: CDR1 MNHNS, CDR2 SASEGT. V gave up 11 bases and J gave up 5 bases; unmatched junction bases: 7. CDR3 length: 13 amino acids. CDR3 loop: CAGTGGMGTEAFF. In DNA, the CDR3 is TGTGCCGGGACAGGGGGGATGGGGACTGAAGCTTTCTTT.

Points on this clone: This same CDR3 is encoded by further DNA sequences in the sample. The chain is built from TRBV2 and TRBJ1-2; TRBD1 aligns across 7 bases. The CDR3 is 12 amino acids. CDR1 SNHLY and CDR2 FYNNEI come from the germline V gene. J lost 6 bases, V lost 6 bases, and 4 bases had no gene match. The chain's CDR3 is CASRTTGNGYTF. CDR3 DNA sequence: TGTGCCAGCAGAACGACAGGGAATGGCTACACCTTC.